The rows below give T cell receptor beta chains drawn from one sample of a study of cytomegalovirus exposure and HLA in healthy donors. The data were produced by immunoSEQ multiplex PCR, yet TCRdb's version contains in-frame clones alone and is incomplete. Seen here are around 150,000 clones, about 68% observed once, and the top ten hold 1.5% to 2%. Sequences were obtained from PBMCs. Every receptor here comes from a human donor in good health. The CDR3 runs from the conserved cysteine through the conserved F or W. The D gene is left open where the match is weak. Only part of the rows carry a size: once, few, many, or a class if the clone is expanded.

v_gene: TRBV5-4; d_gene: TRBD2; abundance: few; j_gene: TRBJ2-7; CDR3aa: CASSQISGNYYEQYF; CDR3nt: TGTGCCAGCAGCCAAATTAGCGGGAACTACTACGAGCAGTACTTC
v_gene: TRBV6-5; d_gene: .; abundance: .; j_gene: TRBJ1-2; CDR3aa: CASSRTTGGRYGYTF; CDR3nt: TGTGCCAGCAGTAGAACGACCGGGGGACGATATGGCTACACCTTC
v_gene: TRBV28; d_gene: .; abundance: .; j_gene: TRBJ2-1; CDR3aa: CASRVPSSYNEQFF; CDR3nt: TGTGCCAGCAGGGTCCCGAGCTCCTACAATGAGCAGTTCTTC
v_gene: TRBV5-4; d_gene: TRBD1; abundance: .; j_gene: TRBJ1-4; CDR3aa: CASSLRDRANEKLFF; CDR3nt: TGTGCCAGCAGCTTAAGGGACAGGGCCAATGAAAAACTGTTTTTT
v_gene: TRBV11-3; d_gene: TRBD1; abundance: .; j_gene: TRBJ2-3; CDR3aa: CASSPRDRVGTDTQYF; CDR3nt: TGTGCCAGCAGCCCGAGGGACAGGGTAGGCACAGATACGCAGTATTTT
v_gene: TRBV5-1; d_gene: TRBD1; abundance: .; j_gene: TRBJ1-3; CDR3aa: CASSLVGTGGGNTIYF; CDR3nt: TGCGCCAGCAGCTTGGTCGGGACAGGGGGAGGAAACACCATATATTTT
v_gene: TRBV7-9; d_gene: .; abundance: once; j_gene: TRBJ1-4; CDR3aa: CASSGRGFEKLFF; CDR3nt: TGTGCCAGCAGCGGGAGGGGGTTTGAAAAACTGTTTTTT
v_gene: TRBV18; d_gene: TRBD2; abundance: .; j_gene: TRBJ2-7; CDR3aa: CASSPNAGGQGYKQYF; CDR3nt: TGTGCCAGCTCACCCAACGCGGGAGGCCAAGGGTATAAGCAGTACTTC
v_gene: TRBV7-9; d_gene: .; abundance: .; j_gene: TRBJ2-3; CDR3aa: CASFSGTDTQYF; CDR3nt: TGTGCCAGCTTTTCGGGTACAGATACGCAGTATTTT
v_gene: TRBV9; d_gene: .; abundance: once; j_gene: TRBJ2-2; CDR3aa: CASTHDPQGGGELFF; CDR3nt: TGTGCCAGCACCCATGACCCCCAAGGCGGCGGGGAGCTGTTTTTT
v_gene: TRBV18; d_gene: TRBD2; abundance: few; j_gene: TRBJ2-2; CDR3aa: CASSPGGSSTGELFF; CDR3nt: TGTGCCAGCTCACCGGGAGGGAGTAGCACCGGGGAGCTGTTTTTT
v_gene: TRBV6-6; d_gene: .; abundance: .; j_gene: TRBJ1-4; CDR3aa: CASSYSWGRANEKLFF; CDR3nt: TGTGCCAGCAGTTACTCGTGGGGGAGGGCTAATGAAAAACTGTTTTTT
v_gene: TRBV18; d_gene: TRBD2; abundance: .; j_gene: TRBJ2-7; CDR3aa: CASSPGVAGAREQYF; CDR3nt: TGTGCCAGCTCACCTGGGGTAGCGGGAGCCCGCGAGCAGTACTTC
v_gene: TRBV6-4; d_gene: TRBD1; abundance: few; j_gene: TRBJ2-1; CDR3aa: CASSDDGTGNEQFF; CDR3nt: TGTGCCAGCAGTGACGATGGGACAGGGAATGAGCAGTTCTTC
v_gene: TRBV5-4; d_gene: .; abundance: .; j_gene: TRBJ1-4; CDR3aa: CASSLDTYPNEKLFF; CDR3nt: TGTGCCAGCAGCTTGGACACATATCCTAATGAAAAACTGTTTTTT
v_gene: TRBV4-1; d_gene: .; abundance: .; j_gene: TRBJ2-7; CDR3aa: CASSQEGRRDSEQYF; CDR3nt: TGCGCCAGCAGCCAAGAAGGTCGAAGGGACTCCGAGCAGTACTTC
v_gene: TRBV27; d_gene: TRBD1; abundance: .; j_gene: TRBJ2-7; CDR3aa: CASSFPGGEQYF; CDR3nt: TGTGCCAGCAGTTTCCCAGGGGGCGAGCAGTACTTC
v_gene: TRBV11-2; d_gene: .; abundance: once; j_gene: TRBJ2-2; CDR3aa: CASSLVFRGSESGELFF; CDR3nt: TGTGCCAGCAGCTTAGTCTTTAGGGGTTCCGAGTCCGGGGAGCTGTTTTTT
v_gene: TRBV6-1; d_gene: TRBD1; abundance: .; j_gene: TRBJ2-7; CDR3aa: CASSVDGTAYPYEQYF; CDR3nt: TGTGCCAGCAGTGTTGATGGGACAGCCTATCCCTACGAGCAGTACTTC
v_gene: TRBV27; d_gene: .; abundance: .; j_gene: TRBJ2-7; CDR3aa: CASSLARGGYEQYF; CDR3nt: TGTGCCAGCAGCCTAGCGAGGGGGGGCTACGAGCAGTACTTC
v_gene: TRBV10-3; d_gene: .; abundance: .; j_gene: TRBJ1-1; CDR3aa: CAISRQVNTEAFF; CDR3nt: TGTGCCATCAGCAGACAGGTGAACACTGAAGCTTTCTTT
v_gene: TRBV7-3; d_gene: .; abundance: .; j_gene: TRBJ1-1; CDR3aa: CASSLGGGTEAFF; CDR3nt: TGTGCCAGCAGCCTCGGGGGAGGCACTGAAGCTTTCTTT
v_gene: TRBV27; d_gene: TRBD1; abundance: .; j_gene: TRBJ2-7; CDR3aa: CASSLRDRYEPYEQYF; CDR3nt: TGTGCCAGCAGTTTAAGGGACAGGTATGAACCCTACGAGCAGTACTTC
v_gene: TRBV6-5; d_gene: .; abundance: few; j_gene: TRBJ1-2; CDR3aa: CASTKEGKTYGYTF; CDR3nt: TGTGCCAGCACCAAGGAGGGGAAAACTTATGGCTACACCTTC
v_gene: TRBV13; d_gene: .; abundance: .; j_gene: TRBJ2-7; CDR3aa: CASSLAGRGQGPYEQYF; CDR3nt: TGTGCCAGCAGCTTAGCCGGGCGGGGGCAGGGACCTTACGAGCAGTACTTC
v_gene: TRBV7-2; d_gene: TRBD2; abundance: .; j_gene: TRBJ2-7; CDR3aa: CASSIAGLSYPEQYF; CDR3nt: TGTGCCAGCAGCATAGCGGGACTAAGTTACCCCGAGCAGTACTTC
v_gene: TRBV7-9; d_gene: .; abundance: .; j_gene: TRBJ2-3; CDR3aa: CASSPAASGTDTQYF; CDR3nt: TGTGCCAGCAGTCCTGCCGCTAGCGGCACAGATACGCAGTATTTT
v_gene: TRBV7-2; d_gene: .; abundance: .; j_gene: TRBJ2-3; CDR3aa: CASSLGLGGSNTDTQYF; CDR3nt: TGTGCCAGCAGCCTAGGGTTAGGAGGGAGCAACACAGATACGCAGTATTTT
v_gene: TRBV15; d_gene: TRBD1; abundance: .; j_gene: TRBJ2-5; CDR3aa: CATSSPFRTGLGETQYF; CDR3nt: TGTGCCACCAGCAGCCCCTTCCGGACAGGTCTGGGGGAGACCCAGTACTTC
v_gene: TRBV18; d_gene: TRBD1; abundance: once; j_gene: TRBJ2-7; CDR3aa: CASSHGTGAHYEQYF; CDR3nt: TGTGCCAGCTCACATGGGACAGGGGCACACTACGAGCAGTACTTC
v_gene: TRBV6-1; d_gene: TRBD1; abundance: few; j_gene: TRBJ1-1; CDR3aa: CASSAGTGGTEAFF; CDR3nt: TGTGCCAGCAGTGCGGGGACAGGGGGCACTGAAGCTTTCTTT
v_gene: TRBV18; d_gene: .; abundance: .; j_gene: TRBJ1-5; CDR3aa: CASSPRQYEPQHF; CDR3nt: TGTGCCAGCTCACCACGCCAGTATGAGCCCCAGCATTTT
v_gene: TRBV7-7; d_gene: .; abundance: once; j_gene: TRBJ2-3; CDR3aa: CASSLGDSRTDTQYF; CDR3nt: TGTGCTAGCAGCTTGGGGGACTCCCGCACAGATACGCAGTATTTT
v_gene: TRBV11-2; d_gene: .; abundance: .; j_gene: TRBJ2-7; CDR3aa: CASSETWGRDEQYF; CDR3nt: TGTGCCAGCAGTGAGACGTGGGGGCGGGACGAGCAGTACTTC
v_gene: TRBV6-1; d_gene: TRBD1; abundance: .; j_gene: TRBJ1-2; CDR3aa: CASSEDRGQGGYTF; CDR3nt: TGTGCCAGCAGTGAAGACAGGGGCCAGGGTGGCTACACCTTC
v_gene: TRBV28; d_gene: TRBD1; abundance: few; j_gene: TRBJ1-4; CDR3aa: CASKEQGTNEKLFF; CDR3nt: TGTGCCAGCAAAGAACAGGGGACTAATGAAAAACTGTTTTTT
v_gene: TRBV18; d_gene: .; abundance: .; j_gene: TRBJ1-2; CDR3aa: CASSPGTDYNYGYTF; CDR3nt: TGTGCCAGCTCACCAGGGACTGACTATAACTATGGCTACACCTTC
v_gene: TRBV7-9; d_gene: .; abundance: .; j_gene: TRBJ2-1; CDR3aa: CASTMTPYNEQFF; CDR3nt: TGTGCCAGCACGATGACACCCTACAATGAGCAGTTCTTC
v_gene: TRBV9; d_gene: .; abundance: .; j_gene: TRBJ2-2; CDR3aa: CASSTPVGTGVTGELFF; CDR3nt: TGTGCCAGCAGCACCCCGGTCGGGACGGGGGTGACCGGGGAGCTGTTTTTT
v_gene: TRBV7-9; d_gene: TRBD2; abundance: few; j_gene: TRBJ2-1; CDR3aa: CASSLVRTSGGNNEQFF; CDR3nt: TGTGCCAGCAGCTTAGTCCGGACTAGCGGAGGGAACAATGAGCAGTTCTTC
v_gene: TRBV29-1; d_gene: TRBD2; abundance: once; j_gene: TRBJ2-1; CDR3aa: CSVPLRTSGISYNEQFF; CDR3nt: TGCAGCGTCCCACTCAGGACTAGCGGGATATCGTACAATGAGCAGTTCTTC
v_gene: TRBV19; d_gene: .; abundance: few; j_gene: TRBJ2-1; CDR3aa: CASGSRVLYNEQFF; CDR3nt: TGTGCCAGTGGCAGCAGGGTCCTATACAATGAGCAGTTCTTC